This T cell receptor beta chain stems from a study of T cells in Graves' hyperthyroidism and ophthalmopathy. Absence of ophthalmopathy progression within 18 months defined stable Graves' hyperthyroidism. Germline-derived CDR1 and CDR2 are SGHRS and YFSETQ. CDR3 length: 13 residues. The V gene end was trimmed by 3 bases and the J gene end by 13 bases; junction bases not matched to a gene: 10. The TCR beta CDR3 regions underwent amplification using RNA transcripts as the source. An initial round of RT-PCR targeting the TCR CDR3 relied on the HTBI primer set. MiXCR was run by TCRdb on the multiplex PCR reads, yielding one entry per CDR3 protein. Here the sample spans some 350,000 distinct CDR3 sequences, roughly 25% being singletons. Broader study findings: Ophthalmopathy stood apart from stable hyperthyroidism in a 13 V-J model.

On this clonotype: Its antigen is unidentified.

Sequencing was done on a sample of blood. The clonotype comes from a man aged 50-59 years with Graves' hyperthyroidism. The chain recombines TRBV5-1 with TRBJ2-1; 7 bases match TRBD2. CDR3 sequence reads: CASSSGETSRQFF. The CDR3 region has the DNA TGCGCCAGCAGCTCGGGCGAGACTAGCCGACAGTTCTTC.